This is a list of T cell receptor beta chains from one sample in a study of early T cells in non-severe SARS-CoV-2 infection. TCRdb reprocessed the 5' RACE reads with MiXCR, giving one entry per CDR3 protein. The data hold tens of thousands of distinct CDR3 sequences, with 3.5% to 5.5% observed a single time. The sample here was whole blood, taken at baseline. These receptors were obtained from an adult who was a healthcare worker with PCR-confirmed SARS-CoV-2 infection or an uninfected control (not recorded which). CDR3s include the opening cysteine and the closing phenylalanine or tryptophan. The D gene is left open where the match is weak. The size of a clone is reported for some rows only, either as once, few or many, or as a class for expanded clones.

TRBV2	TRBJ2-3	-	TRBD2	CASSGISGSKTDTQYF	TGTGCCAGCAGTGGAATTAGCGGGAGTAAGACAGATACGCAGTATTTT
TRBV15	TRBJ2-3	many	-	CATSRRTDTQYF	TGTGCCACCAGCAGAAGGACAGATACGCAGTATTTT
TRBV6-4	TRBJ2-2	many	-	CASSHPVRYVRGTGELFF	TGTGCCAGCAGCCACCCTGTCCGCTATGTGAGAGGCACCGGGGAGCTGTTTTTT
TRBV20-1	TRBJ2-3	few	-	CSAAGPAPDTQYF	TGCAGTGCTGCGGGACCTGCCCCAGATACGCAGTATTTT
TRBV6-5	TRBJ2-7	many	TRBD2	CASSYHIGTSGAEQYF	TGTGCCAGCAGTTACCATATTGGGACTAGCGGGGCCGAGCAGTACTTC
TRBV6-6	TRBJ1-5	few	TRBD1	CASSSTGGPQPQHF	TGTGCCAGCAGTAGTACAGGGGGCCCTCAGCCCCAGCATTTT
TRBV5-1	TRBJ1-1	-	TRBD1	CASSLRTGGGTEAFF	TGCGCCAGCAGCTTAAGAACAGGGGGCGGCACTGAAGCTTTCTTT
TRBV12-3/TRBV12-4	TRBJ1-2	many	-	CASSLVTDYGYTF	TGTGCCAGCAGTTTGGTGACGGACTATGGCTACACCTTC
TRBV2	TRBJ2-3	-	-	CASSLVGVQYF	TGTGCCAGTTCCCTGGTTGGTGTGCAGTATTTT
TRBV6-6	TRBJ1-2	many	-	CASSRAVTNYGYTF	TGTGCCAGCAGCCGGGCCGTAACTAACTATGGCTACACCTTC
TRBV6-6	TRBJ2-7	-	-	CASSPGTSPAEQYF	TGTGCCAGCAGCCCCGGGACATCGCCCGCCGAGCAGTACTTC
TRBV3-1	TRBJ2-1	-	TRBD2	CASSRPTSGIPMKQFF	TGTGCCAGCAGCCGCCCGACTAGCGGGATTCCAATGAAGCAGTTCTTC